This entry lists 7 T cell receptor beta chains sequenced from one sample in a study of blood T cells in healthy people across ages. Alongside a J-beta primer mix, a sample-barcoded 5' primer served in a second PCR lasting 7 to 11 cycles. TCRdb re-called the 5' RACE reads with MiXCR, one entry per CDR3 protein. The repertoire holds a few hundred thousand distinct CDR3 sequences, with 27% as singletons. Sequenced material: blood. The receptors shown here come from a woman in her 70s in good health.

The gene calls are TRBV6-2 or TRBV6-3 and TRBJ2-3, with 8 bases lining up with TRBD2. This CDR3 is 14 amino acids long. Per germline, CDR1 MNHEY and CDR2 SVGEGT. V shed 6 bases and J 4 bases; nucleotides not matched to a gene: 6. The CDR3 loop reads CASRAGLVSDTQYF. In nucleotides, the CDR3 is TGTGCCAGCAGGGCGGGACTAGTATCAGATACGCAGTATTTT.

This rearrangement joins TRBV27 to TRBJ2-5; 7 bases map to TRBD1. The J call may be mistaken, given a closer DNA end match to TRBJ2-7. Germline lookup yields CDR1 MNHEY and CDR2 SMNVEV (reference sequence). The CDR3 runs 13 residues. CDR3 region: CASSPQGSNEQYF. CDR3 DNA sequence: TGTGCCAGCAGTCCACAGGGGAGCAACGAGCAGTACTTC.

The rearrangement links TRBV20-1 to TRBJ1-3; D is uncertain. The CDR3 spans 18 residues. V shed 1 base and J shed 2 bases, with 21 bases lying between them. Germline V lookup: CDR1 DFQATT, CDR2 SNEGSKA (reference sequence). DNA for the CDR3: TGCAGTGCTAGAGGGCCCGGAAGCGGGTTGGGCGCTGGAAACACCATATATTTT. Residues: CSARGPGSGLGAGNTIYF.

The chain couples TRBV20-1 to TRBJ2-5, with D tentatively TRBD1 (6 bases). The CDR3 has 12 residues. With 5 bases removed from V and 7 bases from J, the gap between germline ends came to 14 bases. CDR1 and CDR2 from the germline V gene are DFQATT and SNEGSKA (reference sequence). The CDR3 sequence: CSAEQGAATQYF. DNA for the CDR3: TGCAGTGCTGAACAGGGTGCGGCGACCCAGTACTTC.

In this sample, this clonotype turned up a few times. J is TRBJ2-7 and V is TRBV28, with 8 bases fitting TRBD1. There are 17 residues in the CDR3. Germline trimming cut 1 base from V and 0 bases from J; bases unmatched to any gene: 8. CDR1 is MDHEN and CDR2 is SYDVKM in the germline V gene. The CDR3 sequence: CASSLYRGALSSYEQYV. CDR3 DNA: TGTGCCAGCAGTTTATACAGGGGGGCATTGAGCTCCTACGAGCAGTACGTC.

This clonotype occurred many times. The genes are TRBV18 and TRBJ2-5; D call uncertain. V lost 2 bases and J lost 5, with 3 bases in between. Germline loops: CDR1 KGHSH, CDR2 LQKENI. The CDR3 is 11 residues long. CDR3 sequence (DNA): TGTGCCAGCTCACCAAAGGAGACCCAGTACTTC. Protein sequence: CASSPKETQYF.

J is TRBJ2-5 and V is TRBV2, with D perhaps TRBD1 (6 bases). The CDR3 has 15 residues. Germline lookup yields CDR1 SNHLY and CDR2 FYNNEI. Trimming took off 0 bases at V and 2 bases at J, with 10 bases between the two ends. The CDR3 here is CASSEARTGQETQYF. In nucleotides, the CDR3 is TGTGCCAGCAGTGAAGCACGAACAGGGCAAGAGACCCAGTACTTC.